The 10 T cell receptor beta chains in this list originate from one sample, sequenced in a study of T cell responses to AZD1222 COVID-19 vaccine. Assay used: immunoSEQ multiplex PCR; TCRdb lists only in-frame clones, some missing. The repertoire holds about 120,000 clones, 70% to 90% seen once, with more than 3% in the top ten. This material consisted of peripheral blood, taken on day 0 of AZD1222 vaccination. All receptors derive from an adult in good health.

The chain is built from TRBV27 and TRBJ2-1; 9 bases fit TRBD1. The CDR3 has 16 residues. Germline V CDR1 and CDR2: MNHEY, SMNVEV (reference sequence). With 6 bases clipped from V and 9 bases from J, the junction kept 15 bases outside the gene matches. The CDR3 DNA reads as TGTGCCAGCAGGCGCTTCCCCGGGACAGGGATTCTTGAGCAGTTCTTC. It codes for CASRRFPGTGILEQFF.

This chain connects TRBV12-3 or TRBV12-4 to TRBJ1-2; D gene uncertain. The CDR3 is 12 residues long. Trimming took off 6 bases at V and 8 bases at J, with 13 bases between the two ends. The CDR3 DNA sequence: TGTGCCAGCAGCCATACCCGAGGGGGCTACACCTTC. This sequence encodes CASSHTRGGYTF.

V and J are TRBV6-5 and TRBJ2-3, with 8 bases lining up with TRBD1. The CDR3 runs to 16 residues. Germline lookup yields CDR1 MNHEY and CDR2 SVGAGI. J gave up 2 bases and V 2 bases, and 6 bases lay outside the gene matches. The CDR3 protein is CASSYARGLSTDTQYF. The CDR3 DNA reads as TGTGCCAGCAGTTACGCCAGGGGGCTTTCCACAGATACGCAGTATTTT.

DNA of the CDR3: TGTGCCAGCAGTCCTCGCGACAGGAACTATGGCTACACCTTC. This sequence encodes CASSPRDRNYGYTF. J is TRBJ1-2 and V is TRBV14; a possible D gene is TRBD1 (6 bases). This CDR3 region has 14 residues. Trimming stripped 6 bases from V and 2 bases from J, with 13 bases between. Germline values: CDR1 SGHDN, CDR2 FVKESK.

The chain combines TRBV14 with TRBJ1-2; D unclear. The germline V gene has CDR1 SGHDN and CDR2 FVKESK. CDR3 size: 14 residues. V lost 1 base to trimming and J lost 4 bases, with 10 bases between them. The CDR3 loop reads CASSQVPAAYGYTF. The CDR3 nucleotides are TGTGCCAGCAGCCAAGTTCCCGCAGCCTATGGCTACACCTTC.

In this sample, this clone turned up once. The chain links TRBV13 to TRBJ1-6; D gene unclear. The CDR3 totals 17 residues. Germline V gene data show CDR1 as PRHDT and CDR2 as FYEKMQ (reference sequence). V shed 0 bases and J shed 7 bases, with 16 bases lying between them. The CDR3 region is CASSLGYAGDENSPLHF. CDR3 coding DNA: TGTGCCAGCAGCTTAGGGTATGCTGGGGATGAGAATTCACCCCTCCACTTT.

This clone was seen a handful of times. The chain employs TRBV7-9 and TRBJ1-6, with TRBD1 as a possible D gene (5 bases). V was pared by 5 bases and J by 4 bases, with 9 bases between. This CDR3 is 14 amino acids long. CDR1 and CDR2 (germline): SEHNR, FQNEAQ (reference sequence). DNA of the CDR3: TGTGCCAGCAGCCTGGGACGTTATAATTCACCCCTCCACTTT. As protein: CASSLGRYNSPLHF. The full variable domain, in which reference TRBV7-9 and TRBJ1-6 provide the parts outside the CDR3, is DTGVSQNPRHKITKRGQNVTFRCDPISEHNRLYWYRQTLGQGPEFLTYFQNEAQLEKSRLLSDRFSAERPKGSFSTLEIQRTEQGDSAMYLCASSLGRYNSPLHFGNGTRLTVT.

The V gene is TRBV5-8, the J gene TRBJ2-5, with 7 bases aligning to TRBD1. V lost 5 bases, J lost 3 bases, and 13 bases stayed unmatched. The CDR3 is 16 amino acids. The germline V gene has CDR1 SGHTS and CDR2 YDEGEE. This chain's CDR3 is CASSRGQAGLEETQYF. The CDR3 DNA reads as TGTGCCAGCAGTAGAGGACAGGCCGGTTTGGAAGAGACCCAGTACTTC.

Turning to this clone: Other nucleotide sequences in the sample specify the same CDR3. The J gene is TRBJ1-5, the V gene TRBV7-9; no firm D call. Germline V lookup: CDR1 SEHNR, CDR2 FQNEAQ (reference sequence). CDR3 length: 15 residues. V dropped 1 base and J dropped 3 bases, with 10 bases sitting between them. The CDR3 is CASSLGPGFNQPQHF. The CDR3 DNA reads TGTGCCAGCAGCTTAGGTCCAGGCTTCAATCAGCCCCAGCATTTT.

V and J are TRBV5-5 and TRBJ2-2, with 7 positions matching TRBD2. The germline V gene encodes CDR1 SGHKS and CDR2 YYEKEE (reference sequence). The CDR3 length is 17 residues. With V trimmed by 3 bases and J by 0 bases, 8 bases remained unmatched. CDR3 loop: CASSSAVGGTNTGELFF. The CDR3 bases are TGTGCCAGCAGCTCGGCAGTCGGGGGGACGAACACCGGGGAGCTGTTTTTT.